Each of the 17 T cell receptor beta chains below was sequenced from the same sample in a study of T-cell memory formation after mild COVID-19. TCRdb ran MiXCR on the 5' RACE reads and lists one entry per CDR3 protein. The sample lists under 700,000 distinct CDR3 sequences; roughly 20% were seen once. The sequencing input was PBMCs or a T cell subset sorted from them (not recorded which). Receptors originate from an adult woman who had mild COVID-19 (a few samples of this study predate the infection). Cell type and time point are not known.

The rearrangement joins TRBV2 to TRBJ2-3; D uncertain. CDR3 length equals 15 residues. V gave up 2 bases and J gave up 0 bases, with 9 bases separating them. Germline loops: CDR1 SNHLY, CDR2 FYNNEI. The CDR3 DNA sequence: TGTGCCAGCAGTGAAAGAGGTCTCAGCACAGATACGCAGTATTTT. Amino acids: CASSERGLSTDTQYF.

This sequence joins TRBV9 and TRBJ1-2; D is perhaps TRBD1 (5 bases). The CDR3 is 17 residues long. V was clipped by 0 bases and J by 2 bases, with 17 bases between them. Germline CDR1 SGDLS, CDR2 YYNGEE. CDR3 bases: TGTGCCAGCAGCGTAGACCGGCAGGGTAATTTAAACTATGGCTACACCTTC. It encodes CASSVDRQGNLNYGYTF.

This clonotype was observed a few times. The chain links TRBV25-1 to TRBJ2-5; either TRBD1 or TRBD2 may supply D (7 bases each). The ends were cut back, 3 bases at V and 2 bases at J, with 22 bases in the middle. CDR1 is MGHDK and CDR2 is SYGVNS in the germline V gene. The CDR3 spans 18 residues. The CDR3 region is CASSDFSAGGAIQETQYF. The CDR3 DNA is TGTGCCAGCAGTGATTTTAGTGCAGGGGGGGCCATTCAAGAGACCCAGTACTTC.

This clonotype occurred a few times. The rearrangement links TRBV7-3 to TRBJ1-1; TRBD1 agrees at 7 bases. V was pared by 2 bases and J by 4 bases, with 13 bases of the junction left unmatched. Germline loops: CDR1 SGHTA, CDR2 FQGTGA. This CDR3 is 17 amino acids long. CDR3 region: CASSLLGGGWDSTEAFF. The CDR3 bases are TGTGCCAGCAGCTTACTGGGAGGCGGGTGGGACAGCACTGAAGCTTTCTTT.

The chain recombines TRBV2 with TRBJ2-7; the D is unclear. Germline V gene sequence: CDR1 SNHLY, CDR2 FYNNEI. The CDR3 is 18 residues long. Between the trimmed V and J ends, which lost 7 bases and 0 bases, there was a span of 25 bases. The CDR3 sequence: CASTSHSSVSTVSYEQYF. The DNA for the CDR3 is TGTGCCAGCACCTCGCACAGTTCCGTATCGACCGTCTCCTACGAGCAGTACTTC.

The V and J genes are TRBV6-1 and TRBJ2-1; tentatively, D is TRBD2 (7 bases). Germline loops: CDR1 MNHNS, CDR2 SASEGT. V was shortened by 2 bases and J by 3 bases, with 14 bases between the two germline ends. The CDR3 totals 16 residues. CDR3 nucleotides: TGTGCCAGCAGTGAATGGGGGGGGCAGTACTACAATGAGCAGTTCTTC. It encodes CASSEWGGQYYNEQFF.

The V gene is TRBV5-1, the J gene TRBJ2-7; D unresolved. Trimming removed 4 bases from V and 1 base from J, with 12 bases in between. CDR1 and CDR2 (germline): SGHRS, YFSETQ. The CDR3 loop spans 14 amino acids. CDR3 in amino acids: CASSPSGASYEQYF. CDR3 in DNA: TGCGCCAGCAGCCCCTCCGGCGCTTCCTACGAGCAGTACTTC.

This clonotype was seen a handful of times. J is TRBJ1-1 and V is TRBV6-2 or TRBV6-3; TRBD1 matches at 7 bases. The CDR3 has 12 amino acids. Per the germline V gene, CDR1 is MNHEY and CDR2 is SVGEGT. V shed 5 bases, J shed 7 bases, and the junction held 4 bases outside the gene matches. The CDR3 DNA follows: TGTGCCAGCAGTCGACAGGGTTATGAAGCTTTCTTT. As protein: CASSRQGYEAFF.

The rearrangement links TRBV7-6 to TRBJ2-7, with D possibly TRBD2 on 5 matching bases. The CDR3 spans 12 residues. Trimming took off 5 bases at V and 12 bases at J, with 17 bases between the two ends. Germline V CDR1 and CDR2: SGHVS, FNYEAQ. The CDR3 bases are TGTGCCAGCAGCCCACACACGAGGGTTCGGTACTTC. Protein product: CASSPHTRVRYF. The entire variable domain, with the rest obtained from reference TRBV7-6 and TRBJ2-7, is as follows: GAGVSQSPRYKVTKRGQDVALRCDPISGHVSLYWYRQALGQGPEFLTYFNYEAQQDKSGLPNDRFSAERPEGSISTLTIQRTEQRDSAMYRCASSPHTRVRYFGPGTRLTVT.

The table lists this clonotype with a few counts. The CDR3 protein is CASSPSGRETQYF. The DNA for the CDR3 is TGTGCCAGCTCACCTTCAGGGCGAGAGACCCAGTACTTC. The chain links TRBV18 to TRBJ2-5; weak D call: TRBD1 (5 bases). Germline-derived CDR1 and CDR2 are KGHSH and LQKENI. The CDR3 length is 13 residues. V shed 3 bases and J shed 4 bases, with 9 bases lying between them.

This clonotype was recorded a few times. The V and J genes are TRBV20-1 and TRBJ2-7; D might be TRBD1 (5 bases). The CDR3 has 14 amino acids. The germline CDR1 and CDR2 sequences are DFQATT and SNEGSKA (reference sequence). V gave up 5 bases and J gave up 0 bases, with 14 bases separating them. The CDR3 sequence is CSALDTASSYEQYF. The CDR3 DNA reads TGCAGTGCTTTGGACACCGCAAGCTCCTACGAGCAGTACTTC.

This clonotype was picked up a small number of times. The chain has TRBV24-1 and TRBJ1-2, with 7 bases that match TRBD1. The CDR3 is 14 residues long. V trimming: 2 bases; J trimming: 4 bases; junction bases outside the gene matches: 3. CDR1 and CDR2 from the germline V gene are KGHDR and SFDVKD. The CDR3 DNA reads TGTGCCACCAGTGATTGGGACAGCACCTATGGCTACACCTTC. It is translated as CATSDWDSTYGYTF.

This clonotype was found a few times. V and J are TRBV12-3 or TRBV12-4 and TRBJ2-7; D assignment may be TRBD1 or TRBD2 (6 bases each). Trimming shortened V by 8 bases and J by 2 bases, and 16 bases separated the two germline ends. This CDR3 spans 14 amino acids. The CDR3 protein is CASAFGGQAYEQYF. The CDR3 DNA follows: TGTGCCAGCGCGTTTGGGGGGCAAGCCTACGAGCAGTACTTC.

This clonotype was counted a few times. The V gene is TRBV6-5, the J gene TRBJ2-3; 7 bases match TRBD2. The germline gives CDR1 MNHEY, CDR2 SVGAGI. CDR3 size: 15 residues. After removal of 2 bases from V and 4 bases from J, the junction contained 6 bases not matched to a gene. DNA for the CDR3: TGTGCCAGCAGTTACAGGGCGGGGGTACCAGATACGCAGTATTTT. It is translated as CASSYRAGVPDTQYF.

The table lists this clonotype with a few counts. The V call is TRBV2, the J call TRBJ2-3; tentatively, D is TRBD2 (6 bases). The V gene's germline CDR1 is SNHLY and CDR2 FYNNEI. This CDR3 has 16 residues. Trimming cost V 2 bases and J 2 bases, with 14 bases left between them. CDR3: CASSEISGTLTDTQYF. The CDR3, as DNA: TGTGCCAGCAGTGAAATTTCAGGGACTCTCACAGATACGCAGTATTTT.

This sequence joins TRBV5-6 and TRBJ2-5, with D possibly matching TRBD1 (6 bases). The germline gives CDR1 SGHDT, CDR2 YYEEEE. CDR3 length: 14 amino acids. V was trimmed by 4 bases and J by 0 bases, leaving 10 bases between them. In DNA, the CDR3 is TGTGCCAGCAGCAAAGGACAGTACCAAGAGACCCAGTACTTC. Translated, it gives CASSKGQYQETQYF. The full variable domain, rest sourced from reference TRBV5-6 and TRBJ2-5, is DAGVTQSPTHLIKTRGQQVTLRCSPKSGHDTVSWYQQALGQGPQFIFQYYEEEERQRGNFPDRFSGHQFPNYSSELNVNALLLGDSALYLCASSKGQYQETQYFGPGTRLLVL.

This chain connects TRBV2 to TRBJ1-1; D call uncertain. Trimming cost V 4 bases and J 2 bases, with 11 bases left between them. The CDR3 is 14 residues long. In germline, CDR1 is SNHLY, CDR2 FYNNEI. CDR3 DNA: TGTGCCAGCAGTGTGGGCAGCCATAACACTGAAGCTTTCTTT. This encodes CASSVGSHNTEAFF.